The 2 T cell receptor beta chains listed next were all sequenced from one sample in a study of blood T cell repertoires in COVID-19. The data were produced by immunoSEQ multiplex PCR, yet TCRdb's version contains in-frame clones alone and is incomplete. The data contain around 26,000 clones, around 93% of them seen just once; the ten biggest clones take up under 3.5%. The sequenced sample consisted of peripheral blood. These receptors all come from a human donor in a cohort sampled during active COVID-19.

This clone was seen a single time. This chain uses TRBV5-1 with TRBJ1-2; D is perhaps TRBD1 (6 bases). With 0 bases removed from V and 4 bases from J, the gap between germline ends came to 13 bases. This CDR3 contains 15 residues. Per the germline V gene, CDR1 is SGHRS and CDR2 is YFSETQ. CDR3 in amino acids: CASSLAGDSGYGYTF. The CDR3 DNA follows: TGCGCCAGCAGCTTGGCAGGGGATTCGGGCTATGGCTACACCTTC.

The chain recombines TRBV12-3 or TRBV12-4 with TRBJ2-5; tentatively, D is TRBD2 (6 bases). V lost 6 bases and J lost 0, with 8 bases in between. CDR3 length: 13 residues. CDR3 sequence reads: CASSRDYQETQYF. The CDR3 bases are TGTGCCAGCAGCCGGGACTACCAAGAGACCCAGTACTTC.